This T cell receptor (beta chain) derives from a study of control samples from healthy donors and cancer patients. Produced via immunoSEQ multiplex PCR; TCRdb's table is partial and in-frame only. The sample lists some 94,000 clones, approximately 90% occurring once. The clonotype comes from a woman aged 45 to 65 in good health. The sequencing input was blood.

The CDR3: CASSLGSFYGYTF. For the CDR3, the DNA is TGTGCCAGCAGCTTGGGGTCCTTCTATGGCTACACCTTC. This chain joins TRBV5-6 and TRBJ1-2; no definite D call. The germline CDR1 and CDR2 sequences are SGHDT and YYEEEE. CDR3 size: 13 residues. Trimming left V 0 bases short and J 4 bases short, with 7 bases between.